The clone carrying this TCR beta chain was counted only a few times. Its specificity is not known. Libraries were prepared by immunoSEQ multiplex PCR; TCRdb keeps only in-frame clonotypes and omits some of them. The sample records about 150,000 clones, less than 95% being singletons. The data were taken from a study of T cell responses to AZD1222 COVID-19 vaccine. Study-wide results and caveats: Spike-specific TCR repertoires showed rising breadth and depth after two AZD1222 doses.

This CDR3 region has 19 residues. V lost 0 bases and J 3 bases, leaving 23 bases between the germline ends. This sequence was found in an adult in good health. The rearrangement joins TRBV23-1 to TRBJ2-5, with D perhaps TRBD1 (8 bases). TRBV23-1 is identified as an open reading frame with a role that is uncertain. The sample was peripheral blood, taken on day 0 of AZD1222 vaccination. The CDR3 reads CASSQSSRYRGGLKETQYF. The CDR3 coding sequence is TGCGCCAGCAGTCAATCGTCTCGTTACAGGGGGGGACTAAAAGAGACCCAGTACTTC.